This T cell receptor (beta chain) came from a study of CD8+ T cells in alopecia areata. Study-wide context: Patients in the study were on tofacitinib for 6 to 18 months, then off it for 6 months. Study-level results: The study found that many expanded lesional clones persisted in scalp and blood during tofacitinib. The study found tofacitinib significantly decreased scalp clonality and expanded CD8+ clones among the top 100.

RNA was extracted and reverse transcribed into cDNA as the sequencing template. Using immunoSEQ multiplex PCR, the repertoire was profiled, and TCRdb retains in-frame clones only, with some absent. The sample carries under 110,000 clones, 50% to 60% recorded once. The germline V and J ends were trimmed by 2 bases and 0 bases, with 7 bases remaining between them. Germline lookup yields CDR1 GTSNPN and CDR2 SVGIG (reference sequence). The CDR3 runs to 14 residues. Treatment specified: oral pan-JAK inhibitor, 5-10 mg twice daily. In its sample, this clone was seen a few times. Its antigen is unidentified.

The genes are TRBV30 and TRBJ2-2; the D is unclear. The sample in question was CD8+ T cells sorted from blood, obtained at approximately week 61, from a patient treated with tofacitinib. The receptor was isolated from a human donor with alopecia areata. This CDR3 reads CAWSPSSNTGELFF. The CDR3 nucleotides are TGTGCCTGGAGTCCTTCCTCGAACACCGGGGAGCTGTTTTTT.